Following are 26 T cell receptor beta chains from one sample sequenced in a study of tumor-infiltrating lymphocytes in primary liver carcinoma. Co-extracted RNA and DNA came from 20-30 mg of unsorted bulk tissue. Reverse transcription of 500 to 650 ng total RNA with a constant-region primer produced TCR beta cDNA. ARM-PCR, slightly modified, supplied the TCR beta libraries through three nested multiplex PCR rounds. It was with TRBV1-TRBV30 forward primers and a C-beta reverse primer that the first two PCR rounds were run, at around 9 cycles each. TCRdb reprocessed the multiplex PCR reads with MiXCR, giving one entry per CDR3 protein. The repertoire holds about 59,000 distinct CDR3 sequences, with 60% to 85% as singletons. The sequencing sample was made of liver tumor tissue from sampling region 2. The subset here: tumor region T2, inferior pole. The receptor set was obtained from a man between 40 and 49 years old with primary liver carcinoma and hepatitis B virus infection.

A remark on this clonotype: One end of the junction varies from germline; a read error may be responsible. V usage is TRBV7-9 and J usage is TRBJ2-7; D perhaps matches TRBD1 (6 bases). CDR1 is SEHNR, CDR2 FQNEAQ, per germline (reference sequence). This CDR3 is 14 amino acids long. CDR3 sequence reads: CASSLEGETYEQYF. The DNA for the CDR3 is TGTGCCAGCAGCTTAGAGGGGGAAACCTACGAGCAGTATTTC.

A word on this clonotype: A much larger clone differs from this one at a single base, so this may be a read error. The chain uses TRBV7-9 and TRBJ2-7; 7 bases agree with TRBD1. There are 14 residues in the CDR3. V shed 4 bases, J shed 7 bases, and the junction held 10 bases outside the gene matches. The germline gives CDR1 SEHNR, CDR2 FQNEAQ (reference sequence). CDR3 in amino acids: CASSSDRDVGEQYF. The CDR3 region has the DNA TGTGCCAGCAGCTCCGACAGGGATGTTGGGGAGCAGTACTTC.

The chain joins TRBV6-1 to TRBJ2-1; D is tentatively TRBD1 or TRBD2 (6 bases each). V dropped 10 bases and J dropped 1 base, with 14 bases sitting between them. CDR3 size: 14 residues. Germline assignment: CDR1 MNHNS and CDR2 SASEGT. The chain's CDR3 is CANRDWASYNEQFF. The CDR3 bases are TGTGCCAACAGGGACTGGGCGTCCTACAATGAGCAGTTCTTC.

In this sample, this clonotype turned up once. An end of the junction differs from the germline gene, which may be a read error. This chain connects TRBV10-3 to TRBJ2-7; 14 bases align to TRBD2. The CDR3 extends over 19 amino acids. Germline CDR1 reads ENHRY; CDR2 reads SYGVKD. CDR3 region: CAITKRSGLAGVFSYERYF. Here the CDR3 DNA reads TGTGCCATCACCAAACGATCGGGACTAGCGGGAGTGTTCTCATACGAGCGGTACTTC.

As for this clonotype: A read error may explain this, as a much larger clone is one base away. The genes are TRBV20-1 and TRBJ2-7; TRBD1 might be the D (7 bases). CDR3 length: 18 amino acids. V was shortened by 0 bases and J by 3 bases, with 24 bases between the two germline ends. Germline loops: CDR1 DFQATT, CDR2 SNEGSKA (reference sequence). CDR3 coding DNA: TGCAGTGCTAGAGATCAGCTACCACTGGCAGGGGGGTTCTACGAGCAGTACTTC. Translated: CSARDQLPLAGGFYEQYF.

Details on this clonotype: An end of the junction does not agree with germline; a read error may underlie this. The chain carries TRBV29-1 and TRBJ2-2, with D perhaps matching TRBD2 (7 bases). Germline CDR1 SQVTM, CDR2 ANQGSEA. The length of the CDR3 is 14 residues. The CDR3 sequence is CSVEGGANTRELFF. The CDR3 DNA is TGCAGCGTTGAGGGGGGGGCGAACACCAGGGAGCTGTTTTTT.

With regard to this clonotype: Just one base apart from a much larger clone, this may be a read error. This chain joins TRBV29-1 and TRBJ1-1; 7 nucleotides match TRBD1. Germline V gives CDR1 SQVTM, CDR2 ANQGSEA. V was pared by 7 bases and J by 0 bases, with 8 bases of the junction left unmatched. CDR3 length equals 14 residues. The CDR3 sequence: CSASQGGMNTEAFF. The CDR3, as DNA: TGCAGCGCCTCCCAGGGGGGGATGAACACTGAAGCTTTCTTT.

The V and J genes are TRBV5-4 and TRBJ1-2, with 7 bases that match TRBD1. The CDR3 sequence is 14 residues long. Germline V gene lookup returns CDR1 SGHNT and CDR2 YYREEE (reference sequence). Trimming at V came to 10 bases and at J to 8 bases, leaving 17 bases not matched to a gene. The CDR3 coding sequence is TGTGCCGCTACGCCAGTACAGGGGAACAGCGGCTACACCTTC. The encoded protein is CAATPVQGNSGYTF.

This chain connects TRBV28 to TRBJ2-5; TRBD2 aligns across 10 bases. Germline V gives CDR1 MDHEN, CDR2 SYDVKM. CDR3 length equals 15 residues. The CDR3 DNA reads TGTACCATCAGTTCGGGGACTAGCGATCGAGAGACCCAGTACTTC. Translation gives CTISSGTSDRETQYF.

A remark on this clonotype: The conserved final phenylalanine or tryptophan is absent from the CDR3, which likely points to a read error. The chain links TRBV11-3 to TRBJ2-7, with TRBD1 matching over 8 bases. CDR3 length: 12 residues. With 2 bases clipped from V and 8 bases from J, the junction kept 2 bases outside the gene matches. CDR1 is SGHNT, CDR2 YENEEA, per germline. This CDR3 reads CASSLPRGQQYI. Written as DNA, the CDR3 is TGTGCCAGCAGCTTACCCAGGGGGCAGCAGTACATC.

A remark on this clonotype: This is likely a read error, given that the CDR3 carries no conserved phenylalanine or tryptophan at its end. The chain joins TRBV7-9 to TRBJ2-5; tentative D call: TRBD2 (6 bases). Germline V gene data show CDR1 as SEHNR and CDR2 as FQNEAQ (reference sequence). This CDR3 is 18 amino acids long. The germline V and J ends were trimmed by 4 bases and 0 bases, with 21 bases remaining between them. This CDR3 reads CASSSPGTCGGYQETQYL. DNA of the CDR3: TGTGCCAGCAGCTCACCGGGGACTTGCGGAGGGTACCAAGAGACCCAGTACTTA.

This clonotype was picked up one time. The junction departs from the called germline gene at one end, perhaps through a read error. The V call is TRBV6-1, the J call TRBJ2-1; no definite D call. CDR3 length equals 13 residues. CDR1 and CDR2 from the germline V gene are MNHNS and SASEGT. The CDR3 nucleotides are TGTGCCAGCAGTGAGCAGAAAAACAATGAGCAGCTCTTC. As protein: CASSEQKNNEQLF.

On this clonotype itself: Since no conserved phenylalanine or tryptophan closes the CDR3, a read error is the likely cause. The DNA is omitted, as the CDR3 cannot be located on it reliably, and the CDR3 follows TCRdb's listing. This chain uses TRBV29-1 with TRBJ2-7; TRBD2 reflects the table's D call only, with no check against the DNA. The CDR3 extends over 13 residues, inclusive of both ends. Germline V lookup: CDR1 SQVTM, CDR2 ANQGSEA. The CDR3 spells CSVEGLAGPEQCL.

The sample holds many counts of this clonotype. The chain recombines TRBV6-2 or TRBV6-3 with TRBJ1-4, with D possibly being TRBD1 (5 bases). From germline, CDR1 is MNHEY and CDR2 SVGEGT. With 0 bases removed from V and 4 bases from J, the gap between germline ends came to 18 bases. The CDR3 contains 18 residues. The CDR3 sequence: CASSYSTRQRAGNEKLFF. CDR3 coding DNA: TGTGCCAGCAGTTACTCGACAAGACAGCGCGCCGGTAATGAAAAACTGTTTTTT.

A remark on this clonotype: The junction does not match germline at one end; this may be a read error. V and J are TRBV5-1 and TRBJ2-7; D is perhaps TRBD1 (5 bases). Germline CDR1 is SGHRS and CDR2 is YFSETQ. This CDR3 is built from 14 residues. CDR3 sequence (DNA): TGCGCCAGCGGCTTGTGCAGGGCTGGCTACGAGCAGTACTTC. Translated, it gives CASGLCRAGYEQYF.

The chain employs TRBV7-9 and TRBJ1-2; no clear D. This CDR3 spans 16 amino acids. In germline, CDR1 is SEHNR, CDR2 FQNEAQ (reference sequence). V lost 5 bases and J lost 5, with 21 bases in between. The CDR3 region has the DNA TGTGCCAGCAGCCCCGAGGGCATGCTGCACCAGTATGGCTACACCTTC. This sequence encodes CASSPEGMLHQYGYTF.

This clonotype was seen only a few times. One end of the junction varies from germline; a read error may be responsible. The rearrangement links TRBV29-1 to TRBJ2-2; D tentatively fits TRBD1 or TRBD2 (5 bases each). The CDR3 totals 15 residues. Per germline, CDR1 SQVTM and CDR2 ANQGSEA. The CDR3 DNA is TGCAGCGTTGGTTTAGGGTGGGGGATAACCGGGGAGCTATTTTTT. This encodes CSVGLGWGITGELFF.

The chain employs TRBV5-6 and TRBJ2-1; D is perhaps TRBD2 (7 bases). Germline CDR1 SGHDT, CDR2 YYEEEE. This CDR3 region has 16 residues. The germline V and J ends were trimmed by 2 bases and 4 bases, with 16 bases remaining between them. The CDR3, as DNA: TGTGCCAGCAGCTTTAAGGGGGAGGGCCGGTACAATGAGCAGTTCTTC. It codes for CASSFKGEGRYNEQFF.

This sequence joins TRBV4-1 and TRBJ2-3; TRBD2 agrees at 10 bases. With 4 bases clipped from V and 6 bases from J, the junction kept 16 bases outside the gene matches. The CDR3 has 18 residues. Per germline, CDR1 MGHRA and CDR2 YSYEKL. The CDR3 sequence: CASSRTIVLAGVTDTQYF. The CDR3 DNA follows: TGCGCCAGCAGCCGGACCATTGTCCTAGCGGGGGTCACCGATACGCAGTATTTT.

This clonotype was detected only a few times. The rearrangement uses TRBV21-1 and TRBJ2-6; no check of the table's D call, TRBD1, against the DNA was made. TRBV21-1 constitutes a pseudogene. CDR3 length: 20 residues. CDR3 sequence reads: CASSKGRSEDRDSGANVLTF. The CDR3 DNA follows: TGTGCCAGCAGCAAAGGGCGGTCGGAGGACAGGGACTCTGGGGCCAACGTCCTGACTTTC.

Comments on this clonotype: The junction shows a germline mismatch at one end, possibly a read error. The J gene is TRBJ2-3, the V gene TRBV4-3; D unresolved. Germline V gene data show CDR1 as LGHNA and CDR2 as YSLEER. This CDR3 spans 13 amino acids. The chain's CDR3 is CTSSQVEGDMQYF. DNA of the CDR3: TGCACCAGCAGCCAAGTGGAAGGAGATATGCAGTATTTT.

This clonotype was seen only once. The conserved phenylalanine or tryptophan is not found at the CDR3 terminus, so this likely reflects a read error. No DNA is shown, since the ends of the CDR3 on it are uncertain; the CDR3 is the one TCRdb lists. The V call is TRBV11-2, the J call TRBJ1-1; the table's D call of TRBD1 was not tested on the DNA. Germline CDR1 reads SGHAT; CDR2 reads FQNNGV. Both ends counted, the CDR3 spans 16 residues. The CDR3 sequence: CASSPSRGLVNTETFI.

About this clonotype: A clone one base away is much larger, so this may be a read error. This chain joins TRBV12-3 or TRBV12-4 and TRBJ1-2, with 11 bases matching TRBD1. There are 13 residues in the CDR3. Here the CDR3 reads CTSSSWDRGDYTF. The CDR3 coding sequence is TGTACCAGCAGTTCCTGGGACAGGGGGGACTACACCTTC.

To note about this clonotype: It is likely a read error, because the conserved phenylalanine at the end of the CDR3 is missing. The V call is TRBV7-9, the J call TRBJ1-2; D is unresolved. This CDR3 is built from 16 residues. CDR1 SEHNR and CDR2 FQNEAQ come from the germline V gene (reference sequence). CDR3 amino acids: CTSSPEGRLSQYGYTS. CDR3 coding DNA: TGTACCAGCAGCCCCGAGGGCAGGCTGTCCCAGTATGGCTACACCTCG.

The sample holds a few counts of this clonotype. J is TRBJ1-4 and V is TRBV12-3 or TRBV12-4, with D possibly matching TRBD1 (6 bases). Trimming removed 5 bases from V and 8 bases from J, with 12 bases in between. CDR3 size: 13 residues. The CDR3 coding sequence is TGTGCCAGCAGTACCTCCGGGACAGAAAAACTGTTTTTT. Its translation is CASSTSGTEKLFF.

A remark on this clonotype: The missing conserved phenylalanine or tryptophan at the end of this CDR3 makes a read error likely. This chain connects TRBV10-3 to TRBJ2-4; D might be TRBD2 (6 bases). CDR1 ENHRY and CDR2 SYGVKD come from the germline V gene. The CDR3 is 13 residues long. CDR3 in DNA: TGTGCCGTCAGTGACCGGGAGAGGAACATTCAGTACTTG. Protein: CAVSDRERNIQYL.